The 12 T cell receptor beta chains reported below all come from one sample, sequenced in a study of cytomegalovirus exposure and HLA in healthy donors. The PCR ran on 60 Vbeta and 13 Jbeta primers. Only in-frame clones appear in the TCRdb table, and some are missing; sequencing was by immunoSEQ multiplex PCR. The sample's table shows more than 200,000 clones. The sample was PBMCs. The receptors stem from a woman under 40 in good health and CMV-seropositive.

The rearrangement joins TRBV19 to TRBJ2-4; 9 positions match TRBD2. The CDR3 is made up of 14 amino acids. V lost 1 base and J lost 8; bases outside the gene matches: 3. Per the germline V gene, CDR1 is LNHDA and CDR2 is SQIVND (reference sequence). In nucleotides, the CDR3 is TGTGCCAGTAGTATAGGGGGCGGGAGGGACATTCAGTACTTC. This translates into CASSIGGGRDIQYF.

V usage is TRBV5-1 and J usage is TRBJ2-3; TRBD2 is a possible D gene (5 bases). The CDR3 length is 14 residues. V lost 2 bases and J lost 2, with 9 bases in between. Germline lookup yields CDR1 SGHRS and CDR2 YFSETQ. The CDR3 spells CASSLAEPTDTQYF. Written as DNA, the CDR3 is TGCGCCAGCAGCTTAGCGGAACCCACAGATACGCAGTATTTT.

The chain uses TRBV5-1 and TRBJ1-1, with unresolved D. Trimming removed 0 bases at V and 4 bases at J, with 10 bases between. Per the germline V gene, CDR1 is SGHRS and CDR2 is YFSETQ. The CDR3 sequence is 14 residues long. The DNA of the CDR3 is TGCGCCAGCAGCTTGGTGGAGGGAAGCACTGAAGCTTTCTTT. The encoded protein is CASSLVEGSTEAFF. Together with reference TRBV5-1 and TRBJ1-1, the CDR3 gives the full variable domain: KAGVTQTPRYLIKTRGQQVTLSCSPISGHRSVSWYQQTPGQGLQFLFEYFSETQRNKGNFPGRFSGRQFSNSRSEMNVSTLELGDSALYLCASSLVEGSTEAFFGQGTRLTVV.

This chain connects TRBV7-9 to TRBJ1-1; 12 nucleotides line up with TRBD1. From germline, CDR1 is SEHNR and CDR2 FQNEAQ (reference sequence). Trimming cost V 5 bases and J 7 bases; bases outside gene matches: 11. The length of the CDR3 is 16 residues. CDR3: CASSRLGQGAGGEAFF. CDR3 nucleotide sequence: TGTGCCAGCAGCCGGTTGGGACAGGGGGCAGGAGGTGAAGCTTTCTTT.

The CDR3, as DNA: TGTGCCAGCAGCTTGTCAACAGCCTTTGAGCAGTACTTC. Translating it yields CASSLSTAFEQYF. The chain couples TRBV7-2 to TRBJ2-7; D not certain. V was pared by 3 bases and J by 7 bases, with 13 bases between. Per germline, CDR1 SGHTA and CDR2 FQGNSA. This CDR3 spans 13 amino acids.

The chain uses TRBV10-3 and TRBJ1-2, with D perhaps TRBD1 (6 bases). Germline-derived CDR1 and CDR2 are ENHRY and SYGVKD. This CDR3 spans 13 amino acids. Trimming cost V 4 bases and J 6 bases, with 12 bases left between them. The CDR3 reads CAISGGGSDGYTF. In DNA, the CDR3 is TGTGCCATCAGTGGTGGGGGCTCGGATGGCTACACCTTC.

The chain is built from TRBV7-9 and TRBJ1-1, with D maybe TRBD1 (6 bases). The CDR3 is 13 residues long. Per germline, CDR1 SEHNR and CDR2 FQNEAQ (reference sequence). V was shortened by 6 bases and J by 8 bases, with 16 bases between the two germline ends. Written as DNA, the CDR3 is TGTGCCAGCAGTTTACAGGGTGCGAGGGAAGCTTTCTTT. Translated: CASSLQGAREAFF.

The chain has TRBV30 and TRBJ1-1, with 7 bases fitting TRBD1. There are 14 residues in the CDR3. Germline CDR1 GTSNPN, CDR2 SVGIG (reference sequence). The trim removed 4 bases at V and 5 bases at J, leaving 10 bases unmatched. In nucleotides, the CDR3 is TGTGCCTGGAACACCCCTCAGGGGGATACTGAAGCTTTCTTT. Encoded protein: CAWNTPQGDTEAFF.

The chain links TRBV7-2 to TRBJ2-1; 11 nucleotides match TRBD2. The germline CDR1 and CDR2 sequences are SGHTA and FQGNSA. V lost 2 bases and J lost 5; bases outside the gene matches: 2. The CDR3 is 15 residues long. CDR3: CASSLRLAGNNEQFF. Written as DNA, the CDR3 is TGTGCCAGCAGCTTAAGACTAGCGGGGAACAATGAGCAGTTCTTC.

The chain links TRBV9 to TRBJ1-2, with TRBD1 identical over 8 bases. The CDR3 contains 15 residues. Trimming took 0 bases from V and 5 from J; bases not matched to a gene: 6. Germline loops: CDR1 SGDLS, CDR2 YYNGEE. CDR3 region: CASSVGQGARYGYTF. DNA for the CDR3: TGTGCCAGCAGCGTAGGTCAGGGGGCAAGGTATGGCTACACCTTC.

The J gene is TRBJ1-2, the V gene TRBV5-5; D is uncertain. Germline CDR1 reads SGHKS; CDR2 reads YYEKEE (reference sequence). Trimming left V 0 bases short and J 7 bases short, with 10 bases between. CDR3 length equals 13 residues. For the CDR3, the DNA is TGTGCCAGCAGCTTGGGGGTGGACTCTGGCTACACCTTC. Its translation: CASSLGVDSGYTF.

The chain carries TRBV11-2 and TRBJ2-1, with TRBD2 identical over 10 bases. The CDR3 contains 15 residues. CDR1 SGHAT and CDR2 FQNNGV come from the germline V gene. Trimming took 5 bases from V and 10 from J; bases not matched to a gene: 11. CDR3 in amino acids: CASSVSSGGPTEQFF. The CDR3 DNA sequence: TGTGCCAGCAGCGTGTCTAGCGGGGGTCCTACAGAGCAGTTCTTC.